This T cell receptor beta chain stems from a study of cytomegalovirus exposure and HLA in healthy donors. Findings of the study overall: Rare sequences made up most TCRs, while some public TCRs were found in many donors. The study designated fewer than 200 TCR beta chains cytomegalovirus-associated.

This clone turned up a few times. Antigen: not known. The table came from immunoSEQ multiplex PCR; TCRdb's copy has only in-frame clones and leaves some out. The repertoire includes tens of thousands of clones, roughly 90% of them detected once, and around 1.2% sits in the top ten. V dropped 5 bases and J dropped 0; count of bases not matched to a gene: 6. CDR1 is LNHDA and CDR2 is SQIVND in the germline V gene (reference sequence). The CDR3 has 16 amino acids. The donors were in the approximately 120-subject validation cohort, distinct from the roughly 700-subject first cohort. Sequenced: PBMCs. V and J are TRBV19 and TRBJ1-3, with 8 bases fitting TRBD1. The clonotype comes from a woman aged 18-29 years in good health and CMV-seronegative. CDR3 DNA: TGTGCCAGTAGTTCAGGGACAGGACTCTCTGGAAACACCATATATTTT. Protein product: CASSSGTGLSGNTIYF.